The sequence of this TCR beta chain was determined in a study of blood T cell repertoires in COVID-19. Across the study: COVID-19 samples, acute and convalescent, were from the United States, Italy and Spain. Sources were T cells, B-cell-depleted T cells, or PBMCs; the material itself was cDNA or gDNA.

Original processing methods: Counts of nucleated cells, estimated from reference gene primer amplification, were obtained. The table came from immunoSEQ multiplex PCR; TCRdb's copy has only in-frame clones and leaves some out. The DNA gave D and trimming, while V, J and clone size come from that table. The table records approximately 260,000 clones, 70% to 85% of them present only once. This CDR3 region has 16 residues. CDR1 and CDR2 from the germline V gene are WSHSY and SAAADI. V shed 10 bases and J shed 5 bases, with 26 bases lying between them. The chain uses TRBV10-2 and TRBJ1-2, with TRBD1 as a possible D gene (6 bases). Specimen: peripheral blood. The TCR was taken from a woman older than 75 with active or convalescent COVID-19. The CDR3 DNA sequence: TGCGCCACCTCTCCCCCGGACGGGCAGGGGAGTTATGGCTACACCTTC. Translating gives CATSPPDGQGSYGYTF.